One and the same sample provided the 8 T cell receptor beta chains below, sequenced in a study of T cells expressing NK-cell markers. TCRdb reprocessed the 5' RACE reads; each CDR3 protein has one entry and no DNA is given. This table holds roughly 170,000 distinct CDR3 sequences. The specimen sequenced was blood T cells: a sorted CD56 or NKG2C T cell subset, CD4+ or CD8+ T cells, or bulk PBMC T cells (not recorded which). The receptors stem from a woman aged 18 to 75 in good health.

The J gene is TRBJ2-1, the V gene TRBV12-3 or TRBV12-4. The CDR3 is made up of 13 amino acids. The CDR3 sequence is CASSLGPGGEQFF.

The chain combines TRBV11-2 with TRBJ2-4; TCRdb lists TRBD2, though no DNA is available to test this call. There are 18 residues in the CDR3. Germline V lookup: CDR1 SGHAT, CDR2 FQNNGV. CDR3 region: CASSPLAGALVAKNIQYF.

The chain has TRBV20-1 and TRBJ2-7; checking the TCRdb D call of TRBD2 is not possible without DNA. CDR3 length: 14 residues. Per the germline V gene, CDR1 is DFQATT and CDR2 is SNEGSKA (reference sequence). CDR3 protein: CSASRPSGMYEQYF.

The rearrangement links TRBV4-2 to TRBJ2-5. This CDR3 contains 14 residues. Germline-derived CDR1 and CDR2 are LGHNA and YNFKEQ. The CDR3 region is CASSQDGQQETQYF.

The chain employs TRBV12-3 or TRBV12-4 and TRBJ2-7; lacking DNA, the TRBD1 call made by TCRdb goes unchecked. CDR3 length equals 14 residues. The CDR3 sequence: CASGRDTGGGEQYF.

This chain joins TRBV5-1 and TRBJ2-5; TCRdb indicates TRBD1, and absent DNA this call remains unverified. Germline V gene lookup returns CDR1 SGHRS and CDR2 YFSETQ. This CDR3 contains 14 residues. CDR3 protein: CASSSTGYQETQYF.

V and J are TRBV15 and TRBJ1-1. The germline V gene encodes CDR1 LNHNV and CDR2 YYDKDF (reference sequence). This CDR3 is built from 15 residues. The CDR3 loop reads CATSRDQGVYTEAFF. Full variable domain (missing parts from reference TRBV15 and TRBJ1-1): DAMVIQNPRYQVTQFGKPVTLSCSQTLNHNVMYWYQQKSSQAPKLLFHYYDKDFNNEADTPDNFQSRRPNTSFCFLDIRSPGLGDTAMYLCATSRDQGVYTEAFFGQGTRLTVV.

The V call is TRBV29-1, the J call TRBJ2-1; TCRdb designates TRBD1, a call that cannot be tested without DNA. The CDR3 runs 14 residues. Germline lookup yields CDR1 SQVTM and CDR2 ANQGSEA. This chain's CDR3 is CSVLDRGLYNEQFF.